Listed here are 3 T cell receptor beta chains from one sample, sequenced in a study of OX40 agonist ivuxolimab in advanced cancers. TCRdb's copy holds only in-frame clones and misses some; the assay was immunoSEQ multiplex PCR. The repertoire includes about 150,000 clones, 93% of them detected once, and 1% sits in the top ten. Sequencing was performed on CD4+ or CD8+ T cells sorted from blood, taken in a trial of the OX40 agonist ivuxolimab. Source of these receptors: an adult with an advanced solid tumor such as melanoma, head and neck, liver or kidney cancer.

The chain combines TRBV7-9 with TRBJ2-7, with D tentatively TRBD1 or TRBD2 (5 bases each). The ends were cut back, 11 bases at V and 4 bases at J, with 18 bases in the middle. The germline V gene encodes CDR1 SEHNR and CDR2 FQNEAQ (reference sequence). This CDR3 region has 13 residues. This CDR3 is CASIRDHKYEQYF. The CDR3 DNA is TGTGCCTCAATCCGGGACCACAAATACGAGCAGTACTTC.

The CDR3, as DNA: TGTGCCAGCAGCCGAGGGGGCAATCAGCCCCAGCATTTT. Encoded protein: CASSRGGNQPQHF. The rearrangement joins TRBV7-2 to TRBJ1-5; D might be TRBD1 (5 bases). V was clipped by 5 bases and J by 2 bases, with 7 bases between them. The length of the CDR3 is 13 residues. The germline CDR1 and CDR2 sequences are SGHTA and FQGNSA.

V gene TRBV9 combines with J gene TRBJ1-1; D is possibly TRBD1 (6 bases). The V and J ends lost 0 bases and 4 bases respectively, with 13 bases between them. Germline loops: CDR1 SGDLS, CDR2 YYNGEE. This CDR3 region has 15 residues. The DNA for the CDR3 is TGTGCCAGCAGCGTAGAAACAGGGTGGGGCACTGAAGCTTTCTTT. Its translation: CASSVETGWGTEAFF.